One sample yielded the 31 T cell receptor beta chains listed below, sequenced in a study of early T cells in non-severe SARS-CoV-2 infection. TCRdb analysed the 5' RACE reads with MiXCR anew, one entry per CDR3 protein. Among about 60,000 distinct CDR3 sequences listed, roughly 12% were seen once. Input material: whole blood. The origin of the receptors is an adult who was a healthcare worker with PCR-confirmed SARS-CoV-2 infection or an uninfected control (not recorded which).

This clonotype occurred many times. V usage is TRBV18 and J usage is TRBJ1-5, with D possibly being TRBD1 (6 bases). With 3 bases removed from V and 7 bases from J, the gap between germline ends came to 10 bases. Germline V CDR1 and CDR2: KGHSH, LQKENI. The CDR3 runs to 13 residues. The CDR3, as DNA: TGTGCCAGCTCACCGTTTGGGGGCCAGCCCCAGCATTTT. It codes for CASSPFGGQPQHF.

The V gene is TRBV5-1, the J gene TRBJ1-3; D may be TRBD1 (5 bases). V shed 6 bases and J shed 0 bases, with 10 bases lying between them. In germline, CDR1 is SGHRS, CDR2 YFSETQ. This CDR3 is 14 amino acids long. The CDR3 DNA reads TGCGCCAGCAAGGAGGGGCACTCTGGAAACACCATATATTTT. Its translation is CASKEGHSGNTIYF.

This clonotype showed up just a few times. The J gene is TRBJ2-1, the V gene TRBV7-9; D may be TRBD2 (5 bases). CDR1 SEHNR and CDR2 FQNEAQ come from the germline V gene (reference sequence). The CDR3 spans 15 residues. With 5 bases removed from V and 8 bases from J, the gap between germline ends came to 19 bases. The DNA for the CDR3 is TGTGCCAGCAGCCCAGAGGGCCACGTGGGCCATGAGCAGTTCTTC. Encoded protein: CASSPEGHVGHEQFF. The whole variable domain, remainder taken from reference TRBV7-9 and TRBJ2-1, is DTGVSQNPRHKITKRGQNVTFRCDPISEHNRLYWYRQTLGQGPEFLTYFQNEAQLEKSRLLSDRFSAERPKGSFSTLEIQRTEQGDSAMYLCASSPEGHVGHEQFFGPGTRLTVL.

Many counts were recorded for this clonotype. The J gene is TRBJ1-1, the V gene TRBV7-3, with D unclear. This CDR3 region has 13 residues. Germline values: CDR1 SGHTA, CDR2 FQGTGA. Trimming stripped 3 bases from V and 3 bases from J, with 8 bases between. In DNA, the CDR3 is TGTGCCAGCAGCTTTGGGGTGGACACTGAAGCTTTCTTT. Protein sequence: CASSFGVDTEAFF.

The J gene is TRBJ2-3, the V gene TRBV28; no clear D gene. The germline V and J ends were trimmed by 2 bases and 8 bases, with 5 bases remaining between them. The germline gives CDR1 MDHEN, CDR2 SYDVKM. This CDR3 is 11 amino acids long. This chain's CDR3 is CASSLDFTQYF. The CDR3 nucleotides read TGTGCCAGCAGTTTAGATTTTACGCAGTATTTT.

This sequence joins TRBV29-1 and TRBJ2-3; 7 nucleotides align to TRBD1. The CDR3 extends over 14 amino acids. CDR1 and CDR2 (germline): SQVTM, ANQGSEA. The V segment lost 4 bases and the J segment 2 bases; nucleotides outside the gene matches: 6. CDR3 coding DNA: TGCAGCGTTGGGAGACAGGGTCCCACAGATACGCAGTATTTT. Its translation: CSVGRQGPTDTQYF.

The sample holds a few counts of this clonotype. This sequence joins TRBV30 and TRBJ1-2; D unclear. Germline loops: CDR1 GTSNPN, CDR2 SVGIG (reference sequence). V was pared by 4 bases and J by 7 bases, with 13 bases between. The CDR3 loop spans 12 amino acids. DNA for the CDR3: TGTGCCTGGACGGCAGGATGGGTTGGCTACACCTTC. It encodes CAWTAGWVGYTF.

This chain joins TRBV15 and TRBJ1-4; 9 bases are shared with TRBD1. Per germline, CDR1 LNHNV and CDR2 YYDKDF (reference sequence). The V and J ends lost 5 bases and 8 bases, in that order; junction bases with no gene match: 9. The CDR3 has 15 amino acids. The CDR3 bases are TGTGCCACCAGCTACCGACAGGGGGGAAGCGAAAAACTGTTTTTT. It translates to CATSYRQGGSEKLFF. Using reference TRBV15 and TRBJ1-4 for the parts outside the CDR3, the full variable domain is DAMVIQNPRYQVTQFGKPVTLSCSQTLNHNVMYWYQQKSSQAPKLLFHYYDKDFNNEADTPDNFQSRRPNTSFCFLDIRSPGLGDTAMYLCATSYRQGGSEKLFFGSGTQLSVL.

The chain recombines TRBV3-1 with TRBJ2-3, with unresolved D. The germline V gene encodes CDR1 LGHDT and CDR2 YNNKEL (reference sequence). Trimming shortened V by 1 base and J by 6 bases, and 5 bases separated the two germline ends. This CDR3 has 12 amino acids. The CDR3 coding sequence is TGTGCCAGCAGCCAAGTGGAGGATACGCAGTATTTT. Its protein is CASSQVEDTQYF.

The V gene is TRBV4-1, the J gene TRBJ2-5, with a possible D match to TRBD2 (6 bases). Germline values: CDR1 MGHRA, CDR2 YSYEKL. Trimming stripped 0 bases from V and 2 bases from J, with 13 bases between. The CDR3 sequence is 16 residues long. This CDR3 reads CASSQEGGAVQETQYF. The CDR3 DNA is TGCGCCAGCAGCCAAGAGGGCGGGGCCGTACAAGAGACCCAGTACTTC.

This chain connects TRBV25-1 to TRBJ2-1; 8 bases are shared with TRBD2. The trim removed 3 bases at V and 2 bases at J, leaving 3 bases unmatched. In germline, CDR1 is MGHDK, CDR2 SYGVNS. This CDR3 spans 15 amino acids. Here the CDR3 DNA reads TGTGCCAGCAGTGAGGCGGGAGGTCCCTACAATGAGCAGTTCTTC. This encodes CASSEAGGPYNEQFF.

This clonotype was seen repeatedly, ten times or more. This chain uses TRBV29-1 with TRBJ2-5, with no clear D. The CDR3 runs to 13 residues. Germline CDR1 and CDR2: SQVTM and ANQGSEA. V dropped 3 bases and J dropped 2 bases, with 10 bases sitting between them. CDR3 loop: CSVDGTVQETQYF. CDR3 DNA: TGCAGCGTTGATGGAACAGTACAAGAGACCCAGTACTTC.

This sequence joins TRBV6-6 and TRBJ1-4; D is unclear. The CDR3 has 14 residues. Trimming took off 1 base at V and 8 bases at J, with 11 bases between the two ends. In germline, CDR1 is MNHNY, CDR2 SVGAGI (reference sequence). The CDR3 DNA reads as TGTGCCAGCAGTTACTTGCGGGCTCGGGAAAAACTGTTTTTT. Protein: CASSYLRAREKLFF.

The CDR3 DNA sequence: TGTGCCAGCAGTTACGGAGCGGGGGGGCATGAGCAGTTCTTC. This gives the protein CASSYGAGGHEQFF. This chain uses TRBV6-2 or TRBV6-3 with TRBJ2-1; 10 nucleotides line up with TRBD2. V lost 2 bases, J lost 8 bases, and 3 bases stayed unmatched. The CDR3 runs to 14 residues. CDR1 and CDR2 from the germline V gene are MNHEY and SVGEGT.

This clonotype has ten or more counts. The chain employs TRBV7-9 and TRBJ1-1; a weak D match, TRBD1 (5 bases). The CDR3 is made up of 13 amino acids. Trimming took 2 bases from V and 5 from J, leaving 9 bases between them. In germline, CDR1 is SEHNR, CDR2 FQNEAQ (reference sequence). CDR3 region: CASSLSGLTEAFF. In nucleotides, the CDR3 is TGTGCCAGCAGCTTATCAGGGCTTACTGAAGCTTTCTTT.

This clonotype was observed many times. The chain uses TRBV27 and TRBJ2-7; 11 bases agree with TRBD1. With V trimmed by 6 bases and J by 6 bases, 4 bases remained unmatched. The CDR3 has 13 residues. Germline-derived CDR1 and CDR2 are MNHEY and SMNVEV (reference sequence). The CDR3 DNA reads as TGTGCCAGCAGCCGGACAGGGGGCGGCGAGCAGTACTTC. This gives the protein CASSRTGGGEQYF.

This clonotype is medium-sized in the sample. The chain recombines TRBV6-2 or TRBV6-3 with TRBJ2-5; 10 bases fit TRBD1. The CDR3 spans 15 residues. Germline CDR1 MNHEY, CDR2 SVGEGT. Germline trimming cut 5 bases from V and 4 bases from J; bases unmatched to any gene: 7. The CDR3, as DNA: TGTGCCAGCAGTCCGCCGACAGGGGGCGGAGAGACCCAGTACTTC. Protein: CASSPPTGGGETQYF.

The rearrangement uses TRBV9 and TRBJ1-2; the match to TRBD1 covers 10 bases. CDR1 and CDR2 (germline): SGDLS, YYNGEE. This CDR3 is built from 13 residues. Trimming took 4 bases from V and 6 from J; bases not matched to a gene: 3. CDR3 loop: CASSIGQGDGYTF. The CDR3 DNA sequence: TGTGCCAGCAGCATTGGACAGGGGGATGGCTACACCTTC.

This chain uses TRBV18 with TRBJ1-5; TRBD1 matches 7 bases. The CDR3 covers 14 residues. Per germline, CDR1 KGHSH and CDR2 LQKENI. The V segment lost 5 bases and the J segment 5 bases; nucleotides outside the gene matches: 6. CDR3 sequence: CASSNTQGDQPQHF. CDR3 nucleotides: TGTGCCAGCTCAAATACCCAGGGGGATCAGCCCCAGCATTTT.

Only a few counts were recorded for this clonotype. The chain joins TRBV28 to TRBJ1-4; D is undetermined. Per germline, CDR1 MDHEN and CDR2 SYDVKM. The CDR3 has 12 residues. V shed 7 bases and J shed 7 bases, with 10 bases lying between them. In nucleotides, the CDR3 is TGTGCCAGCATGTACGGCGGTGAAAAACTGTTTTTT. Its translation is CASMYGGEKLFF.

V gene TRBV9 combines with J gene TRBJ2-5; weak D call: TRBD1 (6 bases). The CDR3 runs to 12 residues. Germline V gene lookup returns CDR1 SGDLS and CDR2 YYNGEE. Trimming took off 4 bases at V and 3 bases at J, with 7 bases between the two ends. Here the CDR3 DNA reads TGTGCCAGCAGCCCAGGGGAAGAGACCCAGTACTTC. Its translation is CASSPGEETQYF.

The chain has TRBV19 and TRBJ2-5, with 10 positions matching TRBD1. V dropped 7 bases and J dropped 5; count of bases not matched to a gene: 13. CDR3 length: 16 amino acids. From germline, CDR1 is LNHDA and CDR2 SQIVND (reference sequence). The CDR3 sequence is CASTQTGGFGVETQYF. CDR3 nucleotide sequence: TGTGCCAGTACCCAGACAGGGGGCTTTGGGGTTGAGACCCAGTACTTC.

At least ten counts were recorded for this clonotype. The rearrangement uses TRBV20-1 and TRBJ2-1, with 10 bases matching TRBD2. CDR1 and CDR2 from the germline V gene are DFQATT and SNEGSKA (reference sequence). The CDR3 runs 16 residues. V lost 7 bases and J lost 5; bases outside the gene matches: 14. Written as DNA, the CDR3 is TGCAGTGTCGCGCGACTTAGCGGGGGGCCTCACAATGAGCAGTTCTTC. Amino acid sequence: CSVARLSGGPHNEQFF.

This clonotype was counted many times. This chain uses TRBV28 with TRBJ2-7; D call uncertain. The germline gives CDR1 MDHEN, CDR2 SYDVKM. V was trimmed by 6 bases and J by 6 bases, leaving 12 bases between them. The CDR3 length is 12 residues. CDR3 in amino acids: CASSALPGEQYF. CDR3 sequence (DNA): TGTGCCAGCAGCGCACTCCCAGGCGAGCAGTACTTC.

Only a few counts were recorded for this clonotype. The rearrangement links TRBV28 to TRBJ2-4; D remains unclear. V shed 4 bases and J shed 6 bases, with 10 bases lying between them. CDR3 length equals 13 residues. Germline V gene sequence: CDR1 MDHEN, CDR2 SYDVKM. CDR3 in amino acids: CASSSAILNIQYF. The CDR3 nucleotides read TGTGCCAGCAGTTCCGCCATCTTAAACATTCAGTACTTC.

The table lists this clonotype with many counts. The chain employs TRBV7-9 and TRBJ2-3, with 9 positions matching TRBD2. In germline, CDR1 is SEHNR, CDR2 FQNEAQ (reference sequence). The CDR3 length is 15 residues. Unmatched junction bases numbered 4, after V lost 5 bases and J lost 1 base. Written as DNA, the CDR3 is TGTGCCAGCAGCCGTAGCGGGAGCGGCACAGATACGCAGTATTTT. It encodes CASSRSGSGTDTQYF.

In this sample, this clonotype turned up many times. The chain uses TRBV6-5 and TRBJ2-7; TRBD2 agrees at 9 bases. Germline V gives CDR1 MNHEY, CDR2 SVGAGI. The CDR3 contains 19 residues. Unmatched junction bases numbered 20, after V lost 5 bases and J lost 3 bases. CDR3: CASSPKGGSGRYRFYEQYF. The CDR3 bases are TGTGCCAGCAGTCCGAAAGGAGGTAGCGGGAGATACCGCTTCTACGAGCAGTACTTC.

This clonotype has only a few counts. The V gene is TRBV28, the J gene TRBJ1-6, with unresolved D. CDR3 length: 14 amino acids. In germline, CDR1 is MDHEN, CDR2 SYDVKM. The germline V and J ends were trimmed by 5 bases and 3 bases, with 8 bases remaining between them. The CDR3 region is CASSPGVYNSPLHF. CDR3 in DNA: TGTGCCAGCAGTCCGGGCGTCTATAATTCACCCCTCCACTTT.

This clonotype was counted many times. The V and J genes are TRBV11-1 and TRBJ2-3; a weak D match, TRBD2 (6 bases). Germline V lookup: CDR1 SGHAT, CDR2 FQDESV (reference sequence). The length of the CDR3 is 16 residues. Trimming shortened V by 1 base and J by 0 bases, and 11 bases separated the two germline ends. Written as DNA, the CDR3 is TGTGCCAGCAGCTTAGGAGCCAGCGGGAGCACAGATACGCAGTATTTT. It translates to CASSLGASGSTDTQYF. The whole variable domain, filled in from reference TRBV11-1 and TRBJ2-3, reads EAEVAQSPRYKITEKSQAVAFWCDPISGHATLYWYRQILGQGPELLVQFQDESVVDDSQLPKDRFSAERLKGVDSTLKIQPAELGDSAMYLCASSLGASGSTDTQYFGPGTRLTVL.

This clonotype was seen at least ten times. The rearrangement links TRBV6-5 to TRBJ1-2, with 8 bases fitting TRBD1. Trimming removed 6 bases from V and 4 bases from J; junction bases left unmatched: 7. This CDR3 has 14 amino acids. Germline CDR1 is MNHEY and CDR2 is SVGAGI. The CDR3 DNA sequence: TGTGCCAGCAGCGAGCCAGGGGGCATCTATGGCTACACCTTC. This encodes CASSEPGGIYGYTF.

The chain has TRBV29-1 and TRBJ1-1, with D perhaps matching TRBD1 (6 bases). CDR3 length: 13 residues. The germline CDR1 and CDR2 sequences are SQVTM and ANQGSEA. The V end lost 2 bases, the J end lost 0 bases, and 7 bases lay between the germline ends. CDR3 region: CSVERGMNTEAFF. The CDR3, as DNA: TGCAGCGTTGAAAGGGGGATGAACACTGAAGCTTTCTTT. The full variable domain, rest sourced from reference TRBV29-1 and TRBJ1-1, is SAVISQKPSRDICQRGTSLTIQCQVDSQVTMMFWYRQQPGQSLTLIATANQGSEATYESGFVIDKFPISRPNLTFSTLTVSNMSPEDSSIYLCSVERGMNTEAFFGQGTRLTVV.